Shown below are 11 T cell receptor beta chains from a single sample sequenced in a study of T cell repertoires in cytomegalovirus infection. Which antigens these TCRs recognize remains unknown. MiXCR was run by TCRdb on the reads, yielding one entry per CDR3 protein. Among fewer than 1,000,000 distinct CDR3 sequences listed, around a third were seen once. The specimen comprised cultured CD8+ T cells from PBMCs, sampled from culture after CMV antigen stimulation. All receptors derive from a human donor in good health (CMV status not recorded). Some clones in this sample may be carry-over from other donors' samples.

V and J are TRBV19 and TRBJ2-1; the match to TRBD2 covers 8 bases. The V gene's germline CDR1 is LNHDA and CDR2 SQIVND (reference sequence). The CDR3 spans 15 residues. The V gene end was trimmed by 2 bases and the J gene end by 7 bases; junction bases not matched to a gene: 7. The CDR3 DNA reads TGTGCCAGTAGTATATCCGGGGGGGCAAGGAATGAGCAGTTCTTC. Its protein product is CASSISGGARNEQFF.

The table lists this clonotype with many counts. The chain has TRBV28 and TRBJ2-2, with 9 bases aligning to TRBD2. The germline V gene encodes CDR1 MDHEN and CDR2 SYDVKM. The CDR3 length is 18 residues. The ends lost 5 bases at V and 4 bases at J; junction bases unmatched: 14. Here the CDR3 DNA reads TGTGCCAGCAGTACGGACTGGGAAGCGGGGGGCCCCACCGGGGAGCTGTTTTTT. Translating it yields CASSTDWEAGGPTGELFF.

J is TRBJ2-3 and V is TRBV11-3; 7 bases agree with TRBD1. The CDR3 runs 15 residues. The V gene's germline CDR1 is SGHNT and CDR2 YENEEA. Unmatched junction bases numbered 7, after V lost 5 bases and J lost 2 bases. In DNA form, the CDR3 reads TGTGCCAGCAGCCCCAGGGGGTCCCACACAGATACGCAGTATTTT. This encodes CASSPRGSHTDTQYF.

This clonotype was observed many times. The chain employs TRBV7-2 and TRBJ2-5, with 7 bases lining up with TRBD2. Germline assignment: CDR1 SGHTA and CDR2 FQGNSA. V was clipped by 2 bases and J by 2 bases; unmatched bases: 8. The CDR3 has 16 amino acids. The chain's CDR3 is CASSLRPLAVQETQYF. In DNA, the CDR3 is TGTGCCAGCAGCTTAAGACCTCTAGCGGTACAAGAGACCCAGTACTTC.

The chain has TRBV9 and TRBJ1-2, with D hard to call. The CDR3 runs to 13 residues. The V and J ends lost 3 bases and 4 bases respectively, with 10 bases between them. Per the germline V gene, CDR1 is SGDLS and CDR2 is YYNGEE. CDR3 DNA sequence: TGTGCCAGCAGCGGAAAGGGCAGCTATGGCTACACCTTC. This translates into CASSGKGSYGYTF.

This clonotype has at least ten counts. The chain joins TRBV10-3 to TRBJ1-1, with 7 bases fitting TRBD1. This CDR3 contains 14 residues. Germline V gene lookup returns CDR1 ENHRY and CDR2 SYGVKD. V dropped 4 bases and J dropped 0; count of bases not matched to a gene: 2. DNA of the CDR3: TGTGCCATCAGTGGACAGGGTTTGAACACTGAAGCTTTCTTT. Translated, it gives CAISGQGLNTEAFF.

This clonotype was observed a handful of times. The V gene is TRBV14, the J gene TRBJ1-2; D is undetermined. Germline V lookup: CDR1 SGHDN, CDR2 FVKESK. The CDR3 length is 13 residues. V lost 4 bases and J lost 8, with 14 bases in between. CDR3 coding DNA: TGTGCCAGCAGCCCCTCGGGCCTATGGGGCTACACCTTC. Its protein product is CASSPSGLWGYTF. Using reference TRBV14 and TRBJ1-2 for the parts outside the CDR3, the full variable domain is EAGVTQFPSHSVIEKGQTVTLRCDPISGHDNLYWYRRVMGKEIKFLLHFVKESKQDESGMPNNRFLAERTGGTYSTLKVQPAELEDSGVYFCASSPSGLWGYTFGSGTRLTVV.

In this sample, this clonotype turned up a few times. The chain combines TRBV25-1 with TRBJ2-7, with D possibly called TRBD1 or TRBD2 (5 bases each). In germline, CDR1 is MGHDK, CDR2 SYGVNS. The V gene lost 3 bases and the J gene lost 12 bases, with 15 bases spanning the gap. The CDR3 sequence is 12 residues long. CDR3 amino acids: CASSEGDRDAYF. CDR3 DNA sequence: TGTGCCAGCAGTGAGGGGGATAGGGATGCGTACTTC.

CDR3 loop: CASKPSRTGKTGELFF. The CDR3, as DNA: TGTGCCAGTAAACCATCCCGGACAGGGAAGACCGGGGAGCTGTTTTTT. The chain recombines TRBV28 with TRBJ2-2; 8 positions agree with TRBD1. This CDR3 contains 16 residues. Trimming took 9 bases from V and 5 from J; bases not matched to a gene: 14. Germline-derived CDR1 and CDR2 are MDHEN and SYDVKM.

The chain links TRBV7-6 to TRBJ1-1; D is uncertain. This CDR3 spans 15 amino acids. Germline lookup yields CDR1 SGHVS and CDR2 FNYEAQ. The V end lost 2 bases, the J end lost 5 bases, and 15 bases lay between the germline ends. CDR3 in DNA: TGTGCCAGCAGCTTACGGGGAGAGCGTAGGACTGAAGCTTTCTTT. This sequence encodes CASSLRGERRTEAFF.

The chain links TRBV6-5 to TRBJ1-4, with D unclear. Germline CDR1 and CDR2: MNHEY and SVGAGI. Deletions cut 6 bases from V and 2 bases from J, with 16 bases between. The CDR3 length is 16 residues. The CDR3 DNA reads TGTGCCAGCAGAAGGGATCGGGCAGTCACTAATGAAAAACTGTTTTTT. Its protein is CASRRDRAVTNEKLFF.